This TCR beta chain was recorded in a study of tissue T cells after allogeneic stem cell transplantation. Findings of the study overall: Across patients, clones rarely overlapped, yet motif clusters were shared tissue-specifically. Anatomically similar tissues had similar TCR repertoires within each patient. Limitations included a small, clinically heterogeneous cohort and limited sampling depth.

Time point specified: mouse harvest day 7 after allogeneic transplant. Each mouse received 10^7 T-cell-depleted marrow cells plus 10^6 splenic CD5+ T cells by tail vein. This mouse GVHD model was MHC-mismatched B6 to BALB/c, profiled day 7 or 14. Germline values: CDR1 KGHPV, CDR2 FQNQEV (reference sequence). The CDR3 has 12 residues. Trimming left V 1 base short and J 3 bases short, with 3 bases between. As regards this clone: The antigen is not known. Mouse names are used for the genes. The sequence runs out 1 residue before the end of the CDR3; the remainder is reconstructed from the germline J gene.

Sequencing used immunoSEQ multiplex PCR; TCRdb keeps in-frame clones, though not all of them. The sample gives some 6,000 clones, 40% to 60% of which show up once; roughly 5% is in the top ten. The sequencing sample was made of gut tissue. V usage is TRBV26 and J usage is TRBJ1-2; D gene uncertain. This clonotype originated in a female BALB/c mouse given C57BL/6 T cells with graft-versus-host disease after an allogeneic hematopoietic cell transplant. This CDR3 reads CASSLWDSDYTF. Partial CDR3 DNA: TGTGCCAGCAGTCTGTGGGACTCCGACTACACC.